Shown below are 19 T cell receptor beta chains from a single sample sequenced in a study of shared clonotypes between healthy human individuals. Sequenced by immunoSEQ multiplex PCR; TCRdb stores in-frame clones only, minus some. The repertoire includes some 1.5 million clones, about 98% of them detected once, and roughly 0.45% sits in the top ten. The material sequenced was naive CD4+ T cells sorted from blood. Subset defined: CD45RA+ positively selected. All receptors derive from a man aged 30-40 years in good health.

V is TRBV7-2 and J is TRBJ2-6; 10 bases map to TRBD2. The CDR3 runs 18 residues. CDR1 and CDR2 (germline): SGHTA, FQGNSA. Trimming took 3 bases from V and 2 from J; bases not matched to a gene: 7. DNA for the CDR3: TGTGCCAGCAGCTTCTACAGCGGGAGGGCTACTGGGGCCAACGTCCTGACTTTC. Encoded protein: CASSFYSGRATGANVLTF.

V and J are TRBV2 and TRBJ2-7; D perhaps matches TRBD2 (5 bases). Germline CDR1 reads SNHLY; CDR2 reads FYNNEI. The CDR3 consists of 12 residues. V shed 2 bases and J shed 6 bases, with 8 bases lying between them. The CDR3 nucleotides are TGTGCCAGCAGTGAATATGGGAGCGAGCAGTACTTC. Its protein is CASSEYGSEQYF.

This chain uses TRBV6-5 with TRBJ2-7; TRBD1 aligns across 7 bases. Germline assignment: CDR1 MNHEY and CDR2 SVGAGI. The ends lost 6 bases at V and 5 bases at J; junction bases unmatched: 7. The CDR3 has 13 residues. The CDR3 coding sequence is TGTGCCAGCAGGCGACAGGGTACCCACGAGCAGTACTTC. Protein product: CASRRQGTHEQYF.

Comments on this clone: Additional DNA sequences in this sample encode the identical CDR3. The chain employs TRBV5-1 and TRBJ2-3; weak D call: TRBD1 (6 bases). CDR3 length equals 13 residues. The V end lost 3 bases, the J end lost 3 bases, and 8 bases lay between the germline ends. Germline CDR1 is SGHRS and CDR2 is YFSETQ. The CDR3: CASSYGQTDTQYF. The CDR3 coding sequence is TGCGCCAGCAGCTACGGACAGACAGATACGCAGTATTTT. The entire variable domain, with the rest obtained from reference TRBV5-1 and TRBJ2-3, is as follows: KAGVTQTPRYLIKTRGQQVTLSCSPISGHRSVSWYQQTPGQGLQFLFEYFSETQRNKGNFPGRFSGRQFSNSRSEMNVSTLELGDSALYLCASSYGQTDTQYFGPGTRLTVL.

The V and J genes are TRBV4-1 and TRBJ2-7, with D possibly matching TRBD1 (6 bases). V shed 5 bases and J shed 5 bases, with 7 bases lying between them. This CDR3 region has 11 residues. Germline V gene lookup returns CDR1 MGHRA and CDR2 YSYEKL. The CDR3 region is CASSYRDEQYF. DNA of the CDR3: TGCGCCAGCAGCTACAGGGACGAGCAGTACTTC.

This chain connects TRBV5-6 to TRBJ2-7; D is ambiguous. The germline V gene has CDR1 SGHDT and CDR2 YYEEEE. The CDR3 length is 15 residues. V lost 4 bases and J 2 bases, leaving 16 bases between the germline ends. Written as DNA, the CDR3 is TGTGCCAGCAGCCAACGATTAATTTACCCCTACGAGCAGTACTTC. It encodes CASSQRLIYPYEQYF.

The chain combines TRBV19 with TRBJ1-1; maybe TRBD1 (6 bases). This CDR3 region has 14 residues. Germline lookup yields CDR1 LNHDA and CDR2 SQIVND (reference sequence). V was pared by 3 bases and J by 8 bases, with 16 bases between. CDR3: CASSIGRGTLEAFF. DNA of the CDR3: TGTGCCAGTAGTATCGGGAGGGGGACGTTGGAAGCTTTCTTT.

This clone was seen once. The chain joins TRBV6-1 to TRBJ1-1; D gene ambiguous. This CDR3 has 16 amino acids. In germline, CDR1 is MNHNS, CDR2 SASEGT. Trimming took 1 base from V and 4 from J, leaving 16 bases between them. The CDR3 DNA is TGTGCCAGCAGTGAAGGGTGGGGAGGATTGGGCACTGAAGCTTTCTTT. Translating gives CASSEGWGGLGTEAFF.

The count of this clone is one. Here the CDR3 DNA reads TGTGCCAGCTCACCACCGTATGGGACCAGGGGTAAGATGAACACTGAAGCTTTCTTT. Translated: CASSPPYGTRGKMNTEAFF. The rearrangement uses TRBV18 and TRBJ1-1, with D possibly being TRBD1 (6 bases). The CDR3 totals 19 residues. Deletions cut 0 bases from V and 0 bases from J, with 20 bases between. Germline V gene sequence: CDR1 KGHSH, CDR2 LQKENI.

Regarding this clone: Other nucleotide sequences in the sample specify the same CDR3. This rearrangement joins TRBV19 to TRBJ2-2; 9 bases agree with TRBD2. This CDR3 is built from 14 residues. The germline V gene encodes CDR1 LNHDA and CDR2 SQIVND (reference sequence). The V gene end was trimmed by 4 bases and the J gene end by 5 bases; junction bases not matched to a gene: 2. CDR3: CASSSLAGTGELFF. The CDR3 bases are TGTGCCAGTAGTAGTCTAGCGGGGACCGGGGAGCTGTTTTTT.

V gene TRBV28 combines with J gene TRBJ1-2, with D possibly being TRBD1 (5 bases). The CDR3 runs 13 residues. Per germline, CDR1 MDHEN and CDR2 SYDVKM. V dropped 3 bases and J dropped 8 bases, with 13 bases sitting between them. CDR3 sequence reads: CASSFWQGGGYTF. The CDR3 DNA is TGTGCCAGCAGTTTTTGGCAGGGAGGCGGCTACACCTTC.

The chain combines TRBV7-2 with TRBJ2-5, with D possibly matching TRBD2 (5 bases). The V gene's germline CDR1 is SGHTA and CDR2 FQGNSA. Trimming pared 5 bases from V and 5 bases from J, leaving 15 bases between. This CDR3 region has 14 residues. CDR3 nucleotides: TGTGCCAGCAGCATAGAGGCGGGTGGGGAGACCCAGTACTTC. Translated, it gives CASSIEAGGETQYF.

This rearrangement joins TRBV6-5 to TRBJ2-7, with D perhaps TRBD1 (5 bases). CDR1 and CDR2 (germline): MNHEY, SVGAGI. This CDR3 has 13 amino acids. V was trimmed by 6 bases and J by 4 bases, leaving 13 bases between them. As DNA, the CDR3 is TGTGCCAGCAGCCGATCGCAGGGTTACGAGCAGTACTTC. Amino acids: CASSRSQGYEQYF.

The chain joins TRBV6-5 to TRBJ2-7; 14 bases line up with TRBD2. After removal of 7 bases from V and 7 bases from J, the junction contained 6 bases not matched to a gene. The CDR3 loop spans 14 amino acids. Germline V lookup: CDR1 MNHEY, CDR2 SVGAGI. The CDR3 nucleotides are TGTGCCAGCATCGGGACTAGCGGGAGTTTTGAGCAGTACTTC. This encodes CASIGTSGSFEQYF.

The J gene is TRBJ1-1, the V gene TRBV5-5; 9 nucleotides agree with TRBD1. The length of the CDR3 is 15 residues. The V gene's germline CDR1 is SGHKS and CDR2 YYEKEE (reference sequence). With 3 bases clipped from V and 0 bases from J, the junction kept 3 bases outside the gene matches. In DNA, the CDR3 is TGTGCCAGCAGCTCACAGGGGGCTGTGAACACTGAAGCTTTCTTT. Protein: CASSSQGAVNTEAFF.

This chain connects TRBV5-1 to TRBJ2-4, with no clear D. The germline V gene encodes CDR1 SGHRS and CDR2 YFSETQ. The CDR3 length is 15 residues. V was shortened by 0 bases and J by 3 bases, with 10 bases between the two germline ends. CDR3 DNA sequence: TGCGCCAGCAGCTTGGTTTCCGGTTTCAAAAACATTCAGTACTTC. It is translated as CASSLVSGFKNIQYF. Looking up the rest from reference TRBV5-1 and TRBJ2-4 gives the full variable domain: KAGVTQTPRYLIKTRGQQVTLSCSPISGHRSVSWYQQTPGQGLQFLFEYFSETQRNKGNFPGRFSGRQFSNSRSEMNVSTLELGDSALYLCASSLVSGFKNIQYFGAGTRLSVL.

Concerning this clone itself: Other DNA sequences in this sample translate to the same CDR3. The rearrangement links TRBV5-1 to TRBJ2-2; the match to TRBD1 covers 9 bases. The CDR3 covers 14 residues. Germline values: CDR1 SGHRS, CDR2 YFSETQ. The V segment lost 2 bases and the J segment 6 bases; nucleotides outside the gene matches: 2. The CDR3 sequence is CASSLQGAAGELFF. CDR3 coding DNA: TGCGCCAGCAGCTTACAGGGGGCGGCCGGGGAGCTGTTTTTT.

The CDR3 DNA reads as TGTGCCAGCAGTCTCGGGGGCGCGATCCAGACCCAGTACTTC. This gives the protein CASSLGGAIQTQYF. The chain uses TRBV27 and TRBJ2-5, with D tentatively TRBD1 or TRBD2 (6 bases each). The CDR3 consists of 14 residues. Looked up from germline, CDR1 is MNHEY and CDR2 is SMNVEV (reference sequence). Deletions cut 5 bases from V and 6 bases from J, with 16 bases between.

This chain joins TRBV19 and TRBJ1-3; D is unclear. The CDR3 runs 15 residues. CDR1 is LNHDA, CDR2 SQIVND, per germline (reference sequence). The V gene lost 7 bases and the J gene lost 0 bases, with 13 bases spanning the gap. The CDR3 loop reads CASTFDGFSGNTIYF. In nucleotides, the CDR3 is TGTGCCAGTACCTTTGACGGATTCTCTGGAAACACCATATATTTT.